This T cell receptor (beta chain) was observed in a study of regulatory T cells in long-lasting Graves disease. This clonotype was counted between two and nine times. Trimming pared 5 bases from V and 5 bases from J, leaving 21 bases between. In germline, CDR1 is LGHDT, CDR2 YNNKEL (reference sequence). The length of the CDR3 is 16 residues. Building of the TCR beta libraries involved iRepertoire HTBI primers and Arm-PCR of CDR3 regions. TCRdb reanalysed the multiplex PCR reads using MiXCR and keeps one entry per CDR3 protein. The data hold 360,000 or so distinct CDR3 sequences, with approximately 25% observed a single time. Time point denoted: persistent/refractory GD, antithyroid drugs over 5 years with positive TRAb. RNA extracted from PBMCs served as the sequencing template. The source of the patients was an endocrinology department in Xi'an, China.

The TCR comes from a woman in her 40s with Graves disease. Sequenced material: peripheral blood mononuclear cells (PBMCs), taken when the disease was refractory, from a patient treated with antithyroid drugs. The rearrangement links TRBV3-1 to TRBJ1-2; possible D gene TRBD1, 5 bases. The CDR3 sequence is CASSLGQAVSLYGYTF. The CDR3 nucleotides read TGTGCCAGCAGCTTAGGACAAGCCGTAAGTCTTTATGGCTACACCTTC.